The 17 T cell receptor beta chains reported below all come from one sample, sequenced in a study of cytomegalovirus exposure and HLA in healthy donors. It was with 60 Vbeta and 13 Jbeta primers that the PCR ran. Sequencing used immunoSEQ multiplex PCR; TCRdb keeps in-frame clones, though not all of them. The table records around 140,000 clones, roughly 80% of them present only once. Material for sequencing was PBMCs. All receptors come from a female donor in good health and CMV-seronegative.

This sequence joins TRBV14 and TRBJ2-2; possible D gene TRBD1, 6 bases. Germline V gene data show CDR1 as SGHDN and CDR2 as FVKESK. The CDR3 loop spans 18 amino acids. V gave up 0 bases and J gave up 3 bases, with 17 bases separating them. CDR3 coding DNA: TGTGCCAGCAGCCAAGAAGAGGTGTACAGGGCGGACACCGGGGAGCTGTTTTTT. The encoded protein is CASSQEEVYRADTGELFF. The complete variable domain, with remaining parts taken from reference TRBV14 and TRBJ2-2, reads EAGVTQFPSHSVIEKGQTVTLRCDPISGHDNLYWYRRVMGKEIKFLLHFVKESKQDESGMPNNRFLAERTGGTYSTLKVQPAELEDSGVYFCASSQEEVYRADTGELFFGEGSRLTVL.

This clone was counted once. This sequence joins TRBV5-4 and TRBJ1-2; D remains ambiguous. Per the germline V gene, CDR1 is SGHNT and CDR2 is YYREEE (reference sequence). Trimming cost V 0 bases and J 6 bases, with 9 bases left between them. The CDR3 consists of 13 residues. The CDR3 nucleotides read TGTGCCAGCAGCTTGGAGAGGGCGGATGGCTACACCTTC. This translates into CASSLERADGYTF.

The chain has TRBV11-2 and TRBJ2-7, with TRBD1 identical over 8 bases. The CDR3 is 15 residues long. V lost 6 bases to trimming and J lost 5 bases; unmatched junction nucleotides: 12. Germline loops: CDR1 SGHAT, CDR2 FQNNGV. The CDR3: CASSSMTGAGHEQYF. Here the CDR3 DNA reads TGTGCCAGCAGTTCGATGACAGGGGCGGGCCACGAGCAGTACTTC.

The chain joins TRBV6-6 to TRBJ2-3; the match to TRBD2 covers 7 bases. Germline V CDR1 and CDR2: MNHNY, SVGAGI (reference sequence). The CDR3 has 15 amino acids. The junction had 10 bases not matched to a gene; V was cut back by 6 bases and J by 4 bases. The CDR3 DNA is TGTGCCAGCAGCGGGGGGAGGGGTCCCCCAGATACGCAGTATTTT. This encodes CASSGGRGPPDTQYF.

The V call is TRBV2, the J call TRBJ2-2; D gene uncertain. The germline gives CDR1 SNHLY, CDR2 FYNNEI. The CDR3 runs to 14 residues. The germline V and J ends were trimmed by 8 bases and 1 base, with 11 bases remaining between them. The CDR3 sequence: CASQINRNTGELFF. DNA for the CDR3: TGTGCCAGCCAGATCAACAGGAACACCGGGGAGCTGTTTTTT.

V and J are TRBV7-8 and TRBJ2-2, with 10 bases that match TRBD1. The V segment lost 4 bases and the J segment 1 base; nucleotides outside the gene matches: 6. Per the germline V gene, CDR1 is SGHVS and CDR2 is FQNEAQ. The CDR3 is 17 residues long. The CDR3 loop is CASSSRQGALNTGELFF. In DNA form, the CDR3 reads TGTGCCAGCAGCTCGCGACAGGGGGCTTTGAACACCGGGGAGCTGTTTTTT.

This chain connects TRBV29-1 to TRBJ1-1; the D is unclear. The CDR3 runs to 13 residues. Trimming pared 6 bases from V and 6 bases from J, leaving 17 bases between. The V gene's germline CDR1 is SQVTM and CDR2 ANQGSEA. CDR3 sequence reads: CSVDLGGLSEAFF. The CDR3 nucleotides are TGCAGCGTGGACCTAGGAGGGTTGTCTGAAGCTTTCTTT.

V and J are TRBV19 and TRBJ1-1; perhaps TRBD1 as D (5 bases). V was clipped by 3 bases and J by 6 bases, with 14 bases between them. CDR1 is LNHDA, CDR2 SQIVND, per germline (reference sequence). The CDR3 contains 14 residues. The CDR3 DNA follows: TGTGCCAGTAGTATTCGGGGGAGTGGCGCTGAAGCTTTCTTT. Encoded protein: CASSIRGSGAEAFF. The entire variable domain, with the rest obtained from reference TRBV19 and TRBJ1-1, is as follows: DGGITQSPKYLFRKEGQNVTLSCEQNLNHDAMYWYRQDPGQGLRLIYYSQIVNDFQKGDIAEGYSVSREKKESFPLTVTSAQKNPTAFYLCASSIRGSGAEAFFGQGTRLTVV.

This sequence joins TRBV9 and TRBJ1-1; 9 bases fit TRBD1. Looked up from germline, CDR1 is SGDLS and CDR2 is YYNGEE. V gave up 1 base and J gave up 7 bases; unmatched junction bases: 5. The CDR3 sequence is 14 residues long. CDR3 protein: CASSVTGGVGEAFF. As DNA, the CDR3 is TGTGCCAGCAGCGTAACAGGGGGCGTGGGTGAAGCTTTCTTT.

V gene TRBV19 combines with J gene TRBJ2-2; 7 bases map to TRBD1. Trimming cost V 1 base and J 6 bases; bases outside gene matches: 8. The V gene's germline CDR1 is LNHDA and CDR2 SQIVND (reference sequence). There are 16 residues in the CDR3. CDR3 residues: CASSIGGHRGPGELFF. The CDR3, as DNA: TGTGCCAGTAGTATAGGGGGCCATAGGGGGCCCGGGGAGCTGTTTTTT. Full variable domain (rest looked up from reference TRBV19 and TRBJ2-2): DGGITQSPKYLFRKEGQNVTLSCEQNLNHDAMYWYRQDPGQGLRLIYYSQIVNDFQKGDIAEGYSVSREKKESFPLTVTSAQKNPTAFYLCASSIGGHRGPGELFFGEGSRLTVL.

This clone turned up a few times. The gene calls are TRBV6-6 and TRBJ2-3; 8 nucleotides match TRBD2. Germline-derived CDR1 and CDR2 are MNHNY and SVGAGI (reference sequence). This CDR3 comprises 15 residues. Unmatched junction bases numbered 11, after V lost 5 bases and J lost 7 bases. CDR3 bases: TGTGCCAGCAGTGAGGGGAGCGGGGGAGGGAATACGCAGTATTTT. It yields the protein CASSEGSGGGNTQYF.

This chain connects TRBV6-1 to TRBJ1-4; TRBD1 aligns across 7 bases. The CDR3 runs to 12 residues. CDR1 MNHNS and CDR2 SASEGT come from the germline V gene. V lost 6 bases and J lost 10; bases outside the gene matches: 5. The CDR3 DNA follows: TGTGCCAGCAGGCCCACAGGGGTAAAACTGTTTTTT. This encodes CASRPTGVKLFF.

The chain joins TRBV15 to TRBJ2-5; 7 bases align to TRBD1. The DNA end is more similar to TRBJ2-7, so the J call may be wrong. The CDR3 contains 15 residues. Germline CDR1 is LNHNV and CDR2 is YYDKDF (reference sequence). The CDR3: CATSRDRDRSYEQYF. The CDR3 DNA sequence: TGTGCCACCAGCAGAGATAGGGACAGATCCTACGAGCAGTACTTC.

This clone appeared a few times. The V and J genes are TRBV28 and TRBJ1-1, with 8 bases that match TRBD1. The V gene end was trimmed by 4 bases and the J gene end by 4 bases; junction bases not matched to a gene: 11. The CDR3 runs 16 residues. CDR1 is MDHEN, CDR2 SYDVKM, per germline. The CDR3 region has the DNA TGTGCCAGCAGTTCCCCCGCCACAGGGGGGAGCACTGAAGCTTTCTTT. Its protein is CASSSPATGGSTEAFF.

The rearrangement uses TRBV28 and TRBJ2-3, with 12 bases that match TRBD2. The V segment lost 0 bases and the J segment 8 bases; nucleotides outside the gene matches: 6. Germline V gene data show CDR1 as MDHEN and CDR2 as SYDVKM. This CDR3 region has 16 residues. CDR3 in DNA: TGTGCCAGCAGTTTATGGACTAGCGGGAGTAAGGGTACGCAGTATTTT. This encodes CASSLWTSGSKGTQYF.

For the CDR3, the DNA is TGCGCCAGCAGCTCGGTCAATCGGGGAACAAACTCTGGAAACACCATATATTTT. It codes for CASSSVNRGTNSGNTIYF. This sequence joins TRBV5-1 and TRBJ1-3, with D unclear. Germline CDR1 is SGHRS and CDR2 is YFSETQ. V dropped 3 bases and J dropped 0 bases, with 19 bases sitting between them. This CDR3 spans 18 amino acids.

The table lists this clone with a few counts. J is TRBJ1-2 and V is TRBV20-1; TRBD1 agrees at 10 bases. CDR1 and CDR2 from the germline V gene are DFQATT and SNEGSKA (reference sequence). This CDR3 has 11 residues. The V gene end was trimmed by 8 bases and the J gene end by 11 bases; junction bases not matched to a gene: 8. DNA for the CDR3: TGCAGTTCCCGGGACAGGGGTGGGTACACCTTC. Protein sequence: CSSRDRGGYTF.